The 5 T cell receptor beta chains in this list originate from one sample, sequenced in a study of cytomegalovirus exposure and HLA in healthy donors. The PCR was carried out with 60 Vbeta primers and 13 Jbeta primers. Repertoires were generated with immunoSEQ multiplex PCR, while TCRdb's copy carries only in-frame clones and drops some. The repertoire consists of roughly 180,000 clones, with 65% to 85% occurring once and the leading ten covering 2.4%. The sample taken for sequencing was PBMCs. Every receptor here comes from a male donor in good health and CMV-seronegative.

The chain employs TRBV9 and TRBJ2-5; 9 bases map to TRBD2. The CDR3 runs 16 residues. The V segment lost 6 bases and the J segment 2 bases; nucleotides outside the gene matches: 11. CDR1 is SGDLS and CDR2 is YYNGEE in the germline V gene. The CDR3 DNA reads TGTGCCAGCACCAGGGCAGCGGGGGGCGTACAAGAGACCCAGTACTTC. Protein: CASTRAAGGVQETQYF.

The J gene is TRBJ1-2, the V gene TRBV30; 7 nucleotides align to TRBD1. With 4 bases clipped from V and 4 bases from J, the junction kept 6 bases outside the gene matches. Germline CDR1 GTSNPN, CDR2 SVGIG (reference sequence). The CDR3 consists of 13 residues. CDR3 in DNA: TGTGCCTGGAAGCAGGGGGTCGGCTATGGCTACACCTTC. It encodes CAWKQGVGYGYTF. Combining the CDR3 with reference TRBV30 and TRBJ1-2 gives the whole variable domain SQTIHQWPATLVQPVGSPLSLECTVEGTSNPNLYWYRQAAGRGLQLLFYSVGIGQISSEVPQNLSASRPQDRQFILSSKKLLLSDSGFYLCAWKQGVGYGYTFGSGTRLTVV.

The chain is built from TRBV7-3 and TRBJ2-3, with a possible D match to TRBD2 (6 bases). Germline CDR1 is SGHTA and CDR2 is FQGTGA. This CDR3 has 14 residues. Trimming left V 0 bases short and J 3 bases short, with 7 bases between. The CDR3 sequence is CASSLTGGTDTQYF. The DNA of the CDR3 is TGTGCCAGCAGCTTAACTGGAGGGACAGATACGCAGTATTTT.

This clone was detected only a few times. The chain carries TRBV7-2 and TRBJ2-6, with D possibly being TRBD2 (5 bases). From germline, CDR1 is SGHTA and CDR2 FQGNSA. The CDR3 extends over 17 amino acids. Trimming stripped 5 bases from V and 0 bases from J, with 14 bases between. The CDR3 DNA follows: TGTGCCAGCAGCCCCATTGGAGGAAGCTCTGGGGCCAACGTCCTGACTTTC. It codes for CASSPIGGSSGANVLTF.

This chain connects TRBV7-2 to TRBJ2-7; tentative D call: TRBD2 (6 bases). This CDR3 has 15 amino acids. Per the germline V gene, CDR1 is SGHTA and CDR2 is FQGNSA. Trimming took off 2 bases at V and 4 bases at J, with 15 bases between the two ends. The CDR3 DNA follows: TGTGCCAGCAGCTTACTGCGGGACCTCGCTTACGAGCAGTACTTC. Translated: CASSLLRDLAYEQYF.